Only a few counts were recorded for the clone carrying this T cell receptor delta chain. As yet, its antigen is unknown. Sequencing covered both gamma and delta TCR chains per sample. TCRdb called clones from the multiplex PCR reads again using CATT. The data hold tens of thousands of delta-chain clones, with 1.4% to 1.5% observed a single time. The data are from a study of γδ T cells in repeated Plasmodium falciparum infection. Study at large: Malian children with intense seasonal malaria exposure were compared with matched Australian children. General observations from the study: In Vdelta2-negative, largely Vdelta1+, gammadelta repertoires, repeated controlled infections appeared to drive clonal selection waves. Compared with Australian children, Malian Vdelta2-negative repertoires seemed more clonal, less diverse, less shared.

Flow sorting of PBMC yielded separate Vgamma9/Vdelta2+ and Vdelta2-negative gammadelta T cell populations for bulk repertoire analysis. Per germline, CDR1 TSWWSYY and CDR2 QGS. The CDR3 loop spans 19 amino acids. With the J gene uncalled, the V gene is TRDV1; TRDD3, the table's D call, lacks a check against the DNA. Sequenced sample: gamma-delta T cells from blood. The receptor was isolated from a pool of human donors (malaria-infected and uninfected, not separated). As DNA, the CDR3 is TGTGCTCTTGGGGAACATGACCGGTACTGGGGGACTTACACCGATAAACCCATCTTT. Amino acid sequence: CALGEHDRYWGTYTDKPIF.